Each of the 30 T cell receptor beta chains below was sequenced from the same sample in a study of CD8 T cells in ankylosing spondylitis. Each CDR3 protein gets one entry after TCRdb re-called the 5' RACE reads with MiXCR. The table has about 39,000 distinct CDR3 sequences, 9% to 12% seen once. Material for sequencing was blood, either unsorted or a sorted T cell fraction (not recorded which). The receptor set was obtained from a male donor with ankylosing spondylitis or in good health (not recorded which).

About this clonotype: One end of the junction varies from germline; a read error may be responsible. The rearrangement joins TRBV3-1 to TRBJ2-7; D is possibly TRBD2 (5 bases). The CDR3 loop spans 15 amino acids. Germline values: CDR1 LGHDT, CDR2 YNNKEL (reference sequence). CDR3 nucleotide sequence: TGTGCCACCTGCCAAGATCTAAGCGACTACTACGAGCAGTGCTTC. Translation gives CATCQDLSDYYEQCF.

This clonotype was observed at least ten times. Sequence at one end of the junction differs from germline and may be a read error. This chain uses TRBV7-3 with TRBJ2-1, with TRBD2 identical over 9 bases. The length of the CDR3 is 15 residues. Germline CDR1 is SGHTA and CDR2 is FQGTGA. The CDR3 bases are TGTGCCAGCAGCCTTCAGGCGGGAGGGTACAGTGAGCAGTTCTTC. Its protein product is CASSLQAGGYSEQFF.

This clonotype was counted many times. The chain employs TRBV20-1 and TRBJ1-1; D is perhaps TRBD1 (6 bases). CDR3 length: 13 residues. V was clipped by 5 bases and J by 4 bases, with 14 bases between them. In germline, CDR1 is DFQATT, CDR2 SNEGSKA (reference sequence). CDR3 loop: CSAPAQGPTEAFF. The CDR3 coding sequence is TGCAGTGCTCCCGCGCAGGGGCCCACTGAAGCTTTCTTT.

Ten or more counts support this clonotype. The chain is built from TRBV4-2 and TRBJ2-7; 8 bases map to TRBD1. CDR1 LGHNA and CDR2 YNFKEQ come from the germline V gene. The CDR3 is 15 residues long. J gave up 7 bases and V 0 bases, and 8 bases lay outside the gene matches. The DNA for the CDR3 is TGTGCCAGCAGCCAAGAGACAGGGGCGGTTGGGGAGCAGTACTTC. This encodes CASSQETGAVGEQYF.

Only a few counts were recorded for this clonotype. The V gene is TRBV7-2, the J gene TRBJ1-1; weak D call: TRBD1 (5 bases). CDR3 length: 14 amino acids. The germline CDR1 and CDR2 sequences are SGHTA and FQGNSA. The V end lost 5 bases, the J end lost 0 bases, and 10 bases lay between the germline ends. The CDR3 protein is CASSPRQMNTEAFF. In DNA form, the CDR3 reads TGTGCCAGCAGCCCCAGACAGATGAACACTGAAGCTTTCTTT.

This clonotype was recorded at least ten times. This sequence joins TRBV5-1 and TRBJ2-1; 7 bases line up with TRBD2. Looked up from germline, CDR1 is SGHRS and CDR2 is YFSETQ. The V segment lost 6 bases and the J segment 9 bases; nucleotides outside the gene matches: 18. The CDR3 covers 16 residues. In DNA form, the CDR3 reads TGCGCCAGCACACCGTTTGCGGGAGTCTCCGGCAGTGAGCAGTTCTTC. Encoded protein: CASTPFAGVSGSEQFF.

This clonotype was counted ten times or more. The V gene is TRBV9, the J gene TRBJ2-3; D gene uncertain. The CDR3 contains 15 residues. Trimming took 0 bases from V and 0 from J, leaving 8 bases between them. Germline values: CDR1 SGDLS, CDR2 YYNGEE. For the CDR3, the DNA is TGTGCCAGCAGCGTAGCATCTTCTAGCACAGATACGCAGTATTTT. Its protein is CASSVASSSTDTQYF.

This clonotype was observed at least ten times. CDR3 in DNA: TGCGCCAGCACCCTGGGGGGGATGAACACTGAAGCTTTCTTT. Translation gives CASTLGGMNTEAFF. This chain uses TRBV5-1 with TRBJ1-1; the D gene is possibly TRBD1 (5 bases). CDR3 length: 14 amino acids. With 6 bases removed from V and 0 bases from J, the gap between germline ends came to 12 bases. Germline V gene data show CDR1 as SGHRS and CDR2 as YFSETQ.

The chain has TRBV2 and TRBJ2-1; the match to TRBD2 covers 9 bases. The V gene end was trimmed by 0 bases and the J gene end by 7 bases; junction bases not matched to a gene: 7. The CDR3 is 16 residues long. Germline-derived CDR1 and CDR2 are SNHLY and FYNNEI. This CDR3 reads CASSEALIAGANEQFF. As DNA, the CDR3 is TGTGCCAGCAGTGAAGCGCTAATAGCGGGGGCGAATGAGCAGTTCTTC.

This clonotype was seen at least ten times. This chain uses TRBV3-1 with TRBJ2-7; D not resolved. The CDR3 length is 17 residues. Germline V CDR1 and CDR2: LGHDT, YNNKEL (reference sequence). Trimming left V 4 bases short and J 0 bases short, with 19 bases between. CDR3 coding DNA: TGTGCCAGCAGCCCAAATTTGAGGCAGTCCAGCTCCTACGAGCAGTACTTC. Translating gives CASSPNLRQSSSYEQYF.

In this sample, this clonotype turned up many times. The J gene is TRBJ2-1, the V gene TRBV6-1, with 13 bases matching TRBD2. Germline CDR1 MNHNS, CDR2 SASEGT. This CDR3 is 17 amino acids long. Trimming at V came to 2 bases and at J to 1 base, leaving 2 bases not matched to a gene. Here the CDR3 DNA reads TGTGCCAGCAGTGAATGGGGACTAGCGGGGTCCTACAATGAGCAGTTCTTC. Translation: CASSEWGLAGSYNEQFF.

At least ten counts were recorded for this clonotype. The J gene is TRBJ1-1, the V gene TRBV7-3; a possible D gene is TRBD1 (5 bases). The V gene's germline CDR1 is SGHTA and CDR2 FQGTGA. V was cut by 1 base and J by 7 bases, with 10 bases left in between. The CDR3 totals 13 residues. This CDR3 is CASSLIDSGEAFF. DNA of the CDR3: TGTGCCAGCAGCTTAATTGACAGCGGTGAAGCTTTCTTT.

J is TRBJ2-5 and V is TRBV20-1; 8 bases match TRBD1. CDR1 and CDR2 (germline): DFQATT, SNEGSKA (reference sequence). This CDR3 has 12 amino acids. The ends lost 6 bases at V and 5 bases at J; junction bases unmatched: 5. CDR3 DNA sequence: TGCAGTGCCTCAGGGGGCAGGGAGACCCAGTACTTC. Translation: CSASGGRETQYF.

This clonotype has at least ten counts. The chain uses TRBV4-2 and TRBJ2-6; D unclear. V lost 1 base to trimming and J lost 0 bases, with 7 bases between them. The germline gives CDR1 LGHNA, CDR2 YNFKEQ. This CDR3 is 16 amino acids long. This CDR3 is CASSQGVDSGANVLTF. CDR3 sequence (DNA): TGTGCCAGCAGCCAAGGGGTAGACTCTGGGGCCAACGTCCTGACTTTC.

The chain has TRBV27 and TRBJ2-1; 14 nucleotides align to TRBD2. Germline V CDR1 and CDR2: MNHEY, SMNVEV (reference sequence). V trimming: 3 bases; J trimming: 13 bases; junction bases outside the gene matches: 20. CDR3 length: 19 amino acids. Here the CDR3 reads CASSFSDSGLAGGSSKQFF. CDR3 coding DNA: TGTGCCAGCAGTTTCTCGGACAGCGGACTAGCGGGAGGAAGCTCTAAACAGTTCTTC.

This clonotype was detected ten times or more. The chain is built from TRBV7-9 and TRBJ2-2, with D tentatively TRBD1 (6 bases). In germline, CDR1 is SEHNR, CDR2 FQNEAQ (reference sequence). CDR3 length equals 13 residues. Deletions cut 4 bases from V and 6 bases from J, with 9 bases between. The DNA of the CDR3 is TGTGCCAGCAGCTCCACAGGGCCCGGGGAGCTGTTTTTT. Its translation: CASSSTGPGELFF. Drawing the rest from reference TRBV7-9 and TRBJ2-2, the complete variable domain is DTGVSQNPRHKITKRGQNVTFRCDPISEHNRLYWYRQTLGQGPEFLTYFQNEAQLEKSRLLSDRFSAERPKGSFSTLEIQRTEQGDSAMYLCASSSTGPGELFFGEGSRLTVL.

The sample holds many counts of this clonotype. V and J are TRBV5-6 and TRBJ2-5; 11 positions agree with TRBD2. There are 18 residues in the CDR3. Germline V gene data show CDR1 as SGHDT and CDR2 as YYEEEE. V was pared by 1 base and J by 1 base, with 9 bases of the junction left unmatched. CDR3 residues: CASSLLSTSGTLQETQYF. The CDR3 DNA reads TGTGCCAGCAGCTTGCTCTCGACTAGCGGGACCCTCCAAGAGACCCAGTACTTC.

This clonotype showed up many times. The genes are TRBV24-1 and TRBJ2-3; 9 nucleotides agree with TRBD1. There are 17 residues in the CDR3. The junction had 11 bases not matched to a gene; V was cut back by 4 bases and J by 4 bases. The germline V gene encodes CDR1 KGHDR and CDR2 SFDVKD. CDR3 loop: CATSDPPGQGRADTQYF. CDR3 nucleotide sequence: TGTGCCACCAGTGACCCCCCCGGACAGGGGAGGGCAGATACGCAGTATTTT.

This clonotype showed up many times. This chain links TRBV18 with TRBJ2-5; 8 bases fit TRBD2. CDR3 length equals 16 residues. The germline gives CDR1 KGHSH, CDR2 LQKENI. V lost 2 bases and J lost 0; bases outside the gene matches: 5. This chain's CDR3 is CASSPNQRGNQETQYF. The CDR3 coding sequence is TGTGCCAGCTCACCAAACCAGCGGGGGAACCAAGAGACCCAGTACTTC.

This clonotype was seen repeatedly, ten times or more. This chain connects TRBV4-3 to TRBJ2-3; 7 nucleotides align to TRBD2. The CDR3 runs 15 residues. V shed 0 bases and J 4 bases; nucleotides not matched to a gene: 4. The germline gives CDR1 LGHNA, CDR2 YSLEER. CDR3 nucleotides: TGCGCCAGCAGCCAAGATCATGGGGGGGCAGATACGCAGTATTTT. This gives the protein CASSQDHGGADTQYF.

This clonotype was observed many times. The junction and the germline gene differ at one end; a read error may be behind it. The chain recombines TRBV5-6 with TRBJ2-4; the match to TRBD1 covers 7 bases. CDR1 is SGHDT and CDR2 is YYEEEE in the germline V gene. CDR3 length equals 18 residues. The CDR3 protein is CASSPSWATGFAKDIQYF. The CDR3 DNA reads as TGTGCCAGCAGCCCTAGTTGGGCGACAGGGTTTGCCAAAGACATTCAGTACTTC.

This clonotype was found many times. V is TRBV3-1 and J is TRBJ2-3; D ambiguous. From germline, CDR1 is LGHDT and CDR2 YNNKEL (reference sequence). The V and J ends lost 2 bases and 1 base respectively, with 13 bases between them. There are 16 residues in the CDR3. CDR3 in amino acids: CASSQRGAGGTDTQYF. CDR3 DNA sequence: TGTGCCAGCAGCCAAAGAGGAGCCGGCGGCACAGATACGCAGTATTTT.

This clonotype was counted ten times or more. This chain connects TRBV7-9 to TRBJ2-4; 7 bases line up with TRBD1. Germline V lookup: CDR1 SEHNR, CDR2 FQNEAQ (reference sequence). The junction had 8 bases not matched to a gene; V was cut back by 5 bases and J by 7 bases. The CDR3 has 14 amino acids. In nucleotides, the CDR3 is TGTGCCAGCAGCACGGACAGGATGGAGAACATTCAGTACTTC. Amino acids: CASSTDRMENIQYF.

The sample holds many counts of this clonotype. The chain couples TRBV20-1 to TRBJ2-7; no firm D call. The CDR3 runs to 11 residues. V was clipped by 0 bases and J by 3 bases, with 3 bases between them. Per the germline V gene, CDR1 is DFQATT and CDR2 is SNEGSKA (reference sequence). CDR3 region: CSAREVYEQYF. The DNA for the CDR3 is TGCAGTGCTAGAGAGGTCTACGAGCAGTACTTC.

This clonotype was observed many times. CDR3 in DNA: TGTGCCAGCAGTTCGAGGTGGAATGGAAACACCATATATTTT. Residues: CASSSRWNGNTIYF. The chain recombines TRBV6-5 with TRBJ1-3; unclear D gene. Germline assignment: CDR1 MNHEY and CDR2 SVGAGI. The V gene lost 4 bases and the J gene lost 3 bases, with 10 bases spanning the gap. The CDR3 is 14 residues long.

This clonotype was seen many times. V gene TRBV6-1 combines with J gene TRBJ2-5; D possibly corresponds to TRBD1 (6 bases). This CDR3 has 15 amino acids. Trimming removed 3 bases from V and 2 bases from J, with 13 bases in between. Per germline, CDR1 MNHNS and CDR2 SASEGT. DNA for the CDR3: TGTGCCAGCAGTGATCCGAAGAGGGGGCAAGAGACCCAGTACTTC. Protein sequence: CASSDPKRGQETQYF.

In its sample, this clonotype was seen many times. J is TRBJ2-2 and V is TRBV7-6; 11 bases agree with TRBD2. The CDR3 is made up of 16 amino acids. V dropped 5 bases and J dropped 6; count of bases not matched to a gene: 8. Germline V lookup: CDR1 SGHVS, CDR2 FNYEAQ. The CDR3 sequence is CASSNYLAGGPGELFF. The CDR3 coding sequence is TGTGCCAGCAGCAATTACCTAGCGGGAGGACCCGGGGAGCTGTTTTTT.

This clonotype was detected ten times or more. V and J are TRBV20-1 and TRBJ2-1, with 15 bases that match TRBD2. Germline loops: CDR1 DFQATT, CDR2 SNEGSKA (reference sequence). CDR3 length equals 16 residues. Germline trimming cut 4 bases from V and 7 bases from J; bases unmatched to any gene: 8. The CDR3 reads CSAMPPGLAGGNEQFF. The CDR3 region has the DNA TGCAGTGCTATGCCCCCGGGACTAGCGGGAGGAAATGAGCAGTTCTTC.

This clonotype was recorded at least ten times. The chain is built from TRBV4-3 and TRBJ2-3, with a tentative D call TRBD2 (6 bases). The V gene lost 1 base and the J gene lost 5 bases, with 13 bases spanning the gap. Germline assignment: CDR1 LGHNA and CDR2 YSLEER. The CDR3 loop spans 15 amino acids. The CDR3 region has the DNA TGCGCCAGCAGCCAAGCGGCTAGCGTGGTAGATACGCAGTATTTT. The encoded protein is CASSQAASVVDTQYF.

The chain joins TRBV3-1 to TRBJ2-2, with 8 bases lining up with TRBD1. J gave up 5 bases and V 8 bases, and 16 bases lay outside the gene matches. The CDR3 is 17 residues long. Per the germline V gene, CDR1 is LGHDT and CDR2 is YNNKEL (reference sequence). The CDR3 loop is CASSKHVRQGSTGELFF. DNA of the CDR3: TGTGCCAGCTCCAAGCATGTAAGACAGGGGTCGACCGGGGAGCTGTTTTTT.